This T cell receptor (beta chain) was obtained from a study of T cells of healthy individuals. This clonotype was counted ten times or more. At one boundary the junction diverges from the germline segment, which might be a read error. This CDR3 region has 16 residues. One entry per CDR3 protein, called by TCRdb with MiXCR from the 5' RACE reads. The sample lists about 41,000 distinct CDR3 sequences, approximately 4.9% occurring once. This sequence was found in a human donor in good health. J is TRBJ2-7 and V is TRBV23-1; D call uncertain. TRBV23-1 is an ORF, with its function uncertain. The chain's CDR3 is CASTPEAATTVYDQYF. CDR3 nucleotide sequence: TGCGCCAGCACCCCCGAGGCAGCCACAACCGTCTACGATCAGTACTTC.